Presented here are 17 T cell receptor beta chains from one specimen sequenced in a study of blood T cell repertoires in COVID-19. Only in-frame clones appear in the TCRdb table, and some are missing; sequencing was by immunoSEQ multiplex PCR. The data contain fewer than 250,000 clones, roughly 80% of them singletons. Sequencing was done on a sample of peripheral blood. The receptors were gathered from a woman aged 55-75 years with active or convalescent COVID-19.

The gene calls are TRBV2 and TRBJ2-5; 9 positions match TRBD1. The V gene's germline CDR1 is SNHLY and CDR2 FYNNEI. With 5 bases clipped from V and 3 bases from J, the junction kept 4 bases outside the gene matches. The length of the CDR3 is 14 residues. CDR3 loop: CASSYRTGEETQYF. CDR3 sequence (DNA): TGTGCCAGCAGTTATCGGACAGGGGAAGAGACCCAGTACTTC. The whole variable domain, remainder taken from reference TRBV2 and TRBJ2-5, is EPEVTQTPSHQVTQMGQEVILRCVPISNHLYFYWYRQILGQKVEFLVSFYNNEISEKSEIFDDQFSVERPDGSNFTLKIRSTKLEDSAMYFCASSYRTGEETQYFGPGTRLLVL.

This clone was counted only a few times. The rearrangement uses TRBV10-1 and TRBJ2-7; 12 bases are shared with TRBD1. The trim removed 6 bases at V and 5 bases at J, leaving 8 bases unmatched. Germline-derived CDR1 and CDR2 are WNHNN and SYGVQD (reference sequence). This CDR3 region has 15 residues. The CDR3 nucleotides read TGCGCCAGCAGCGACCCGGGACAGGGGGCCCACGAGCAGTACTTC. Amino acid sequence: CASSDPGQGAHEQYF.

The J gene is TRBJ2-7, the V gene TRBV11-2; D may be TRBD1 (6 bases). Per germline, CDR1 SGHAT and CDR2 FQNNGV. The CDR3 runs 16 residues. Deletions cut 5 bases from V and 4 bases from J, with 21 bases between. CDR3 coding DNA: TGTGCCAGCAGCCGCCCCAGGGGCAGGATCGGGTACGAGCAGTACTTC. This encodes CASSRPRGRIGYEQYF.

The rearrangement joins TRBV19 to TRBJ2-3; D gene uncertain. This CDR3 spans 15 amino acids. Trimming cost V 4 bases and J 6 bases, with 17 bases left between them. Germline assignment: CDR1 LNHDA and CDR2 SQIVND (reference sequence). CDR3 loop: CASSSPWARRDTQYF. The CDR3 DNA follows: TGTGCCAGTAGTAGCCCTTGGGCGCGTCGGGATACGCAGTATTTT.

The rearrangement links TRBV6-2 or TRBV6-3 to TRBJ1-2; no firm D call. Per germline, CDR1 MNHEY and CDR2 SVGEGT. The length of the CDR3 is 14 residues. The V and J ends lost 5 bases and 1 base respectively, with 11 bases between them. CDR3 loop: CASSVNTLNYGYTF. As DNA, the CDR3 is TGTGCCAGCAGTGTTAACACCCTTAACTATGGCTACACCTTC.

The table lists this clone with a count of one. Here the CDR3 reads CASSQRQGPSPLHF. DNA for the CDR3: TGTGCCAGTAGTCAACGACAGGGGCCTTCACCCCTCCACTTT. The chain employs TRBV19 and TRBJ1-6; 8 positions agree with TRBD1. The CDR3 sequence is 14 residues long. V was pared by 5 bases and J by 9 bases, with 6 bases of the junction left unmatched. Per germline, CDR1 LNHDA and CDR2 SQIVND (reference sequence).

This clone was seen just once. The chain links TRBV29-1 to TRBJ1-4; 7 nucleotides line up with TRBD1. Germline V gene lookup returns CDR1 SQVTM and CDR2 ANQGSEA. Trimming removed 5 bases from V and 8 bases from J; junction bases left unmatched: 11. CDR3 size: 14 residues. The CDR3 loop reads CSVTEGARREKLFF. In DNA, the CDR3 is TGCAGCGTTACTGAGGGGGCGAGACGGGAAAAACTGTTTTTT.

V gene TRBV7-9 combines with J gene TRBJ1-6; D uncertain. The CDR3 totals 12 residues. CDR1 SEHNR and CDR2 FQNEAQ come from the germline V gene (reference sequence). With 2 bases removed from V and 10 bases from J, the gap between germline ends came to 6 bases. CDR3: CASSLSSSPLHF. CDR3 DNA: TGTGCCAGCAGCTTATCGAGCTCACCCCTCCACTTT. The full variable domain, completed using reference TRBV7-9 and TRBJ1-6, is DTGVSQNPRHKITKRGQNVTFRCDPISEHNRLYWYRQTLGQGPEFLTYFQNEAQLEKSRLLSDRFSAERPKGSFSTLEIQRTEQGDSAMYLCASSLSSSPLHFGNGTRLTVT.

The chain couples TRBV5-6 to TRBJ2-1, with 9 bases matching TRBD2. The CDR3 covers 15 residues. The germline gives CDR1 SGHDT, CDR2 YYEEEE. The ends lost 5 bases at V and 5 bases at J; junction bases unmatched: 8. CDR3 coding DNA: TGTGCCAGCAGAGGGGGGTCTAGCGGGAACAATGAGCAGTTCTTC. Translating it yields CASRGGSSGNNEQFF. Full variable domain (outside the CDR3, taken from reference TRBV5-6 and TRBJ2-1): DAGVTQSPTHLIKTRGQQVTLRCSPKSGHDTVSWYQQALGQGPQFIFQYYEEEERQRGNFPDRFSGHQFPNYSSELNVNALLLGDSALYLCASRGGSSGNNEQFFGPGTRLTVL.

Concerning this clone itself: Other DNA sequences in the same sample also yield this CDR3. The chain is built from TRBV19 and TRBJ1-1; D possibly corresponds to TRBD1 (6 bases). V was cut by 3 bases and J by 2 bases, with 7 bases left in between. CDR1 is LNHDA and CDR2 is SQIVND in the germline V gene (reference sequence). CDR3 length equals 13 residues. CDR3 in DNA: TGTGCCAGTAGTATGACAGGAAACACTGAAGCTTTCTTT. It codes for CASSMTGNTEAFF. The full variable domain, with the rest looked up from reference TRBV19 and TRBJ1-1, is DGGITQSPKYLFRKEGQNVTLSCEQNLNHDAMYWYRQDPGQGLRLIYYSQIVNDFQKGDIAEGYSVSREKKESFPLTVTSAQKNPTAFYLCASSMTGNTEAFFGQGTRLTVV.

This chain links TRBV6-5 with TRBJ2-7; 9 bases fit TRBD1. Trimming took 4 bases from V and 1 from J; bases not matched to a gene: 5. This CDR3 is built from 15 residues. Germline CDR1 is MNHEY and CDR2 is SVGAGI. CDR3 sequence (DNA): TGTGCCAGCAGTTTGGGGGGGACAGGGTCCTACGAGCAGTACTTC. Its translation is CASSLGGTGSYEQYF.

This chain joins TRBV7-2 and TRBJ2-7; 9 bases line up with TRBD1. The CDR3 contains 15 residues. V lost 0 bases to trimming and J lost 12 bases; unmatched junction nucleotides: 12. Germline loops: CDR1 SGHTA, CDR2 FQGNSA. The CDR3, as DNA: TGTGCCAGCAGCTTAGCTTCGACGGGACAGGGTCTCCTGTACTTC. Translated: CASSLASTGQGLLYF.

This chain connects TRBV27 to TRBJ1-1, with 11 bases fitting TRBD1. This CDR3 is built from 12 residues. The germline CDR1 and CDR2 sequences are MNHEY and SMNVEV (reference sequence). The V segment lost 10 bases and the J segment 5 bases; nucleotides outside the gene matches: 3. The CDR3 here is CATGTGGTEAFF. The DNA for the CDR3 is TGTGCCACCGGGACAGGGGGGACTGAAGCTTTCTTT.

The chain recombines TRBV6-1 with TRBJ1-5; D is unresolved. This CDR3 region has 16 residues. V shed 3 bases and J shed 3 bases, with 15 bases lying between them. Germline-derived CDR1 and CDR2 are MNHNS and SASEGT. The CDR3 bases are TGTGCCAGCAGTGAGACAAATCTTCTCTACAATCAGCCCCAGCATTTT. Translation gives CASSETNLLYNQPQHF.

The chain combines TRBV6-4 with TRBJ2-1; D possibly corresponds to TRBD2 (5 bases). The V and J ends lost 6 bases and 5 bases respectively, with 17 bases between them. Germline CDR1 reads MRHNA; CDR2 reads SNTAGT. The CDR3 has 15 amino acids. The CDR3 protein is CASRSKGLANNEQFF. CDR3 nucleotide sequence: TGTGCCAGCAGATCCAAAGGACTGGCAAACAATGAGCAGTTCTTC.

In this sample, this clone turned up many times. The CDR3 region is CASSLGHSGQPQHF. DNA of the CDR3: TGTGCCAGCAGCCTCGGACATTCAGGTCAGCCCCAGCATTTT. The chain uses TRBV7-6 and TRBJ1-5; TRBD1 is a possible D gene (5 bases). Germline values: CDR1 SGHVS, CDR2 FNYEAQ. V shed 5 bases and J shed 6 bases, with 14 bases lying between them. This CDR3 has 14 amino acids.

The CDR3 nucleotides read TGCAGCGGGTACGGAGCTAACTATGGCTACACCTTC. It encodes CSGYGANYGYTF. J is TRBJ1-2 and V is TRBV29-1; D ambiguous. Trimming stripped 7 bases from V and 0 bases from J, with 9 bases between. Germline-derived CDR1 and CDR2 are SQVTM and ANQGSEA. The CDR3 is 12 amino acids.